These T cell receptor beta chains were read from a single sample in a study of neoadjuvant nivolumab and ipilimumab in lung cancer. Only in-frame clones appear in the TCRdb table, and some are missing; sequencing was by immunoSEQ multiplex PCR. The table lists 2,000 to 2,500 clones, more than 75% of them singletons. The sequences come from adjacent normal lung tissue, collected after neoadjuvant nivolumab, alone or with ipilimumab, at or shortly before surgery. These receptors were obtained from an adult with non-small cell lung cancer. CDR3s include the opening cysteine and the closing phenylalanine or tryptophan. Each record gives: D gene, V gene, J gene, clone size, CDR3 protein, CDR3 DNA. The D gene is left open where the match is weak. Rows may omit the clone size; those that give it use once, few, many or a size class.

TRBD2,TRBV10-3,TRBJ2-5,.,CAIRGTSGSQQETQYF,TGTGCCATCAGGGGGACTAGCGGGAGCCAGCAAGAGACCCAGTACTTC
.,TRBV4-2,TRBJ1-1,few,CASSPVPGEGTEAFF,TGTGCCAGCAGCCCCGTCCCCGGGGAGGGCACTGAAGCTTTCTTT
.,TRBV5-1,TRBJ1-2,.,CASSLGGHSIDGYTF,TGCGCCAGCAGCTTGGGGGGGCACAGTATCGATGGCTACACCTTC
.,TRBV6-6,TRBJ2-7,.,CASRSGEQYF,TGTGCCAGCAGGTCCGGGGAGCAGTACTTC
.,TRBV11-2,TRBJ2-7,.,CASSPSDVSSYEQYF,TGTGCCAGCAGCCCGTCAGATGTGAGCTCCTACGAGCAGTACTTC
TRBD1,TRBV6-5,TRBJ1-5,.,CASSLDRYSNQPQHF,TGTGCCAGCAGTCTGGACAGGTATAGCAATCAGCCCCAGCATTTT
TRBD2,TRBV7-3,TRBJ2-1,few,CASSSGTSGRIGYNEQFF,TGTGCCAGCAGCTCGGGGACTAGCGGGAGGATCGGCTACAATGAGCAGTTCTTC
.,TRBV7-8,TRBJ2-2,once,CASSPRRANTGELFF,TGTGCCAGCAGCCCTCGTCGGGCAAACACCGGGGAGCTGTTTTTT
.,TRBV9,TRBJ2-6,.,CASSVAGVSGANVLTF,TGTGCCAGCAGCGTAGCGGGAGTATCTGGGGCCAACGTCCTGACTTTC
.,TRBV30,TRBJ1-4,.,CAWSAREGPVSDNWEPQEKLFF,TGTGCCTGGAGTGCCCGGGAGGGGCCAGTAAGCGACAACTGGGAACCCCAGGAAAAACTGTTTTTT
.,TRBV30,TRBJ2-3,.,CAWSPRGGTDTQYF,TGTGCCTGGAGTCCCCGGGGCGGCACAGATACGCAGTATTTT
TRBD2,TRBV11-2,TRBJ2-7,.,CASRLTLAGGDEQYF,TGTGCCAGCAGACTAACACTAGCGGGAGGAGACGAGCAGTACTTC
.,TRBV18,TRBJ2-7,.,CASSPSGVSYEQYF,TGTGCCAGCTCACCCTCAGGTGTCTCCTACGAGCAGTACTTC
.,TRBV6-6,TRBJ2-1,.,CASSYGVSSYNEQFF,TGTGCCAGCAGTTACGGCGTAAGCTCCTACAATGAGCAGTTCTTC
TRBD1,TRBV19,TRBJ2-7,.,CASSIDRGRIYEQYF,TGTGCCAGTAGCATCGACAGGGGCCGGATCTACGAGCAGTACTTC
.,TRBV30,TRBJ2-7,.,CAWSSPIRSLSYEQYF,TGTGCCTGGAGTTCTCCGATACGGAGCCTCTCCTACGAGCAGTACTTC
TRBD1,TRBV5-6,TRBJ2-5,.,CATTDRGRRETQYF,TGTGCCACTACCGACAGGGGGCGCAGGGAGACCCAGTACTTC
.,TRBV5-5,TRBJ2-5,once,CASSLEQFYDQETQYF,TGTGCCAGCAGCTTGGAACAGTTTTATGACCAAGAGACCCAGTACTTC
.,TRBV27,TRBJ1-2,once,CASTPRVGGRVSGYTF,TGTGCCAGCACCCCCAGAGTTGGGGGAAGAGTTAGTGGCTACACCTTC
.,TRBV9,TRBJ1-1,once,CASSGTGTTEAFF,TGTGCCAGCAGCGGAACCGGTACCACTGAAGCTTTCTTT
.,TRBV2,TRBJ2-1,.,CASSVGPGRNNEQFF,TGTGCCAGCAGTGTAGGGCCTGGTAGAAACAATGAGCAGTTCTTC
.,TRBV30,TRBJ1-5,.,CAWSLTHQPQHF,TGTGCCTGGAGTCTCACTCATCAGCCCCAGCATTTT
.,TRBV7-9,TRBJ1-2,.,CASSPGTPYGYTF,TGTGCCAGCAGTCCCGGGACACCCTATGGCTACACCTTC
TRBD1,TRBV7-2,TRBJ1-1,once,CASSLVQGAGTEAFF,TGTGCCAGCAGCTTAGTTCAGGGGGCGGGCACTGAAGCTTTCTTT
.,TRBV5-1,TRBJ1-2,.,CASSPGTAGHGYTF,TGCGCCAGCAGCCCGGGGACGGCCGGACATGGCTACACCTTC
.,TRBV5-1,TRBJ2-5,.,CASSLARVEETQYF,TGCGCCAGCAGCTTGGCTCGGGTCGAAGAGACCCAGTACTTC
TRBD2,TRBV5-1,TRBJ2-1,.,CASSLELAGVAEQFF,TGCGCCAGCAGCTTGGAACTAGCGGGAGTAGCTGAGCAGTTCTTC
TRBD1,TRBV13,TRBJ1-1,.,CASSARDRGGGTEAFF,TGTGCCAGCAGCGCCCGGGACAGGGGGGGAGGCACTGAAGCTTTCTTT
.,TRBV19,TRBJ1-1,.,CASSIGQNTEAFF,TGTGCCAGTAGTATCGGGCAGAACACTGAAGCTTTCTTT
.,TRBV4-1,TRBJ2-7,.,CASRGGNEQYF,TGCGCCAGCAGGGGGGGCAACGAGCAGTACTTC
.,TRBV10-3,TRBJ1-2,.,CAIESPPNYGYTF,TGTGCCATCGAGTCCCCGCCAAACTATGGCTACACCTTC
TRBD1,TRBV2,TRBJ1-2,once,CAGNDRGQGYGYTF,TGTGCCGGAAATGACAGGGGGCAAGGCTATGGCTACACCTTC
TRBD1,TRBV7-2,TRBJ2-3,.,CASSLVDRGATDTQYF,TGTGCCAGCAGCTTAGTCGACAGGGGAGCGACAGATACGCAGTATTTT
.,TRBV4-3,TRBJ2-2,.,CASSQDKGGWTGELFF,TGCGCCAGCAGCCAAGATAAGGGGGGCTGGACCGGGGAGCTGTTTTTT
.,TRBV28,TRBJ2-3,.,CASSLARRADTQYF,TGTGCCAGCAGTTTAGCCCGGAGGGCAGATACGCAGTATTTT
TRBD2,TRBV18,TRBJ2-6,few,CASSPPGGSGANVLTF,TGTGCCAGCTCACCACCGGGGGGGTCTGGGGCCAACGTCCTGACTTTC
.,TRBV6-6,TRBJ2-1,.,CASTMTSVNEQFF,TGTGCCAGCACCATGACTAGTGTGAATGAGCAGTTCTTC
.,TRBV6-1,TRBJ1-4,.,CASRTSGREKLFF,TGTGCCAGCAGGACCTCTGGGCGTGAAAAACTGTTTTTT
.,TRBV30,TRBJ1-3,.,CAWTRGRSQTGNTIYF,TGTGCCTGGACCCGAGGGAGGAGTCAAACCGGAAACACCATATATTTT
.,TRBV6-6,TRBJ1-3,.,CASSDDSSGNTIYF,TGTGCCAGCAGTGATGACAGCTCTGGAAACACCATATATTTT
TRBD1,TRBV29-1,TRBJ2-5,.,CSSGTGGETQYF,TGCAGCTCAGGGACAGGCGGCGAGACCCAGTACTTC
.,TRBV18,TRBJ1-5,few,CASSATTDSNQPQHF,TGTGCCAGCTCAGCTACGACGGATAGCAATCAGCCCCAGCATTTT
.,TRBV11-2,TRBJ1-1,.,CASSFSGASNTEAFF,TGTGCCAGCAGCTTTAGTGGGGCCTCGAACACTGAAGCTTTCTTT
.,TRBV6-6,TRBJ1-5,few,CASSSGGREQPQHF,TGTGCCAGCAGTTCCGGGGGGAGGGAACAGCCCCAGCATTTT
TRBD2,TRBV15,TRBJ2-2,.,CATSRGRAGGLFF,TGTGCCACCAGCAGAGGGCGGGCGGGAGGACTGTTTTTT
.,TRBV2,TRBJ2-7,once,CASSERRSYEQYF,TGTGCCAGCAGTGAGCGCCGGTCCTACGAGCAGTACTTC
TRBD2,TRBV4-1,TRBJ2-5,.,CASSLSGTSGVGGYQETQYF,TGCGCCAGCAGCCTCAGCGGGACTAGCGGGGTCGGGGGGTACCAAGAGACCCAGTACTTC
TRBD1,TRBV19,TRBJ1-2,.,CASSRGPQGGNYGYTF,TGTGCCAGTAGCAGGGGCCCGCAGGGGGGTAACTATGGCTACACCTTC
TRBD2,TRBV4-1,TRBJ2-3,.,CASSQDPVVAGALEGTDTQYF,TGCGCCAGCAGCCAAGACCCCGTTGTGGCGGGAGCGCTGGAAGGCACAGATACGCAGTATTTT
TRBD1,TRBV19,TRBJ1-2,.,CASRTQGTYGYTF,TGTGCCAGTCGGACACAGGGGACCTATGGCTACACCTTC
.,TRBV27,TRBJ1-2,.,CASTAGSNYGYTF,TGTGCCAGCACCGCAGGGAGCAACTATGGCTACACCTTC
.,TRBV10-3,TRBJ2-4,.,CAISSPQHPGIQYF,TGTGCCATCAGTTCACCCCAGCACCCGGGCATTCAGTACTTC
.,TRBV7-2,TRBJ1-1,.,CASSLRQGTYTQAFF,TGTGCCAGCAGCTTACGTCAGGGAACCTATACACAAGCTTTCTTT